The 8 T cell receptor beta chains in this list originate from one sample, sequenced in a study of T-cell reconstitution after alpha-beta-depleted transplantation in children. Preparation of the TCRbeta library involved a method that used unique molecular identifiers. TCRdb passed the PCR reads through MiXCR, listing each CDR3 protein once. The table shows some 350,000 distinct CDR3 sequences, with around 16% occurring only once. The sequences come from PBMCs, mostly from graft donor cells, collected 360 days after TCRalphabeta/CD19-depleted stem cell transplant. These TCRs come from a male patient between 2 and 15 years old who had a stem cell transplant for acute lymphoblastic leukemia, so the T cells may come from the graft donor.

The table lists this clonotype with a few counts. The rearrangement uses TRBV5-6 and TRBJ2-1; D is perhaps TRBD2 (5 bases). Germline values: CDR1 SGHDT, CDR2 YYEEEE. The CDR3 is made up of 16 amino acids. V was cut by 1 base and J by 5 bases, with 16 bases left in between. The CDR3 sequence is CASSLRLRIGNNEQFF. In nucleotides, the CDR3 is TGTGCCAGCAGCTTGAGGCTCAGAATCGGGAACAATGAGCAGTTCTTC. Complete variable domain (other parts from reference TRBV5-6 and TRBJ2-1): DAGVTQSPTHLIKTRGQQVTLRCSPKSGHDTVSWYQQALGQGPQFIFQYYEEEERQRGNFPDRFSGHQFPNYSSELNVNALLLGDSALYLCASSLRLRIGNNEQFFGPGTRLTVL.

There are many counts of this clonotype. The V gene is TRBV28, the J gene TRBJ2-7; 8 bases map to TRBD1. CDR3 length equals 14 residues. Germline lookup yields CDR1 MDHEN and CDR2 SYDVKM. V was clipped by 8 bases and J by 2 bases; unmatched bases: 8. For the CDR3, the DNA is TGTGCCAGCGGGCCTGGGACAGGAGCCTACGAGCAGTACTTC. This encodes CASGPGTGAYEQYF.

This clonotype was detected only once. The chain carries TRBV6-1 and TRBJ2-1; D is tentatively TRBD1 or TRBD2 (5 bases each). CDR1 MNHNS and CDR2 SASEGT come from the germline V gene. The length of the CDR3 is 15 residues. Trimming removed 8 bases from V and 6 bases from J, with 20 bases in between. The CDR3: CASGAGYTVSNEQFF. CDR3 nucleotide sequence: TGTGCCAGCGGGGCGGGCTACACCGTCTCCAATGAGCAGTTCTTC.

The table lists this clonotype with many counts. The rearrangement links TRBV6-4 to TRBJ2-2, with no clear D. The CDR3 spans 14 residues. V gave up 2 bases and J gave up 0 bases, with 4 bases separating them. Germline V CDR1 and CDR2: MRHNA, SNTAGT. The CDR3 loop is CASSDEPNTGELFF. The DNA of the CDR3 is TGTGCCAGCAGTGACGAACCGAACACCGGGGAGCTGTTTTTT.

This clonotype showed up just a few times. The rearrangement links TRBV5-6 to TRBJ1-3, with D maybe TRBD1 (5 bases). Trimming took off 6 bases at V and 0 bases at J, with 13 bases between the two ends. Germline lookup yields CDR1 SGHDT and CDR2 YYEEEE. The CDR3 extends over 15 amino acids. The CDR3, as DNA: TGTGCCAGCAAGGACGGGACTTTCTCTGGAAACACCATATATTTT. Amino acid sequence: CASKDGTFSGNTIYF.

The gene calls are TRBV7-2 and TRBJ2-7; the match to TRBD1 covers 12 bases. V shed 5 bases and J 3 bases; nucleotides not matched to a gene: 5. This CDR3 comprises 15 residues. Germline-derived CDR1 and CDR2 are SGHTA and FQGNSA. The chain's CDR3 is CASSEGQGAYYEQYF. DNA of the CDR3: TGTGCCAGCAGCGAGGGACAGGGGGCTTACTACGAGCAGTACTTC.

CDR3 residues: CASSLVSGRAEEQYF. The CDR3 DNA follows: TGCGCCAGCAGCTTGGTTAGCGGGAGGGCCGAAGAGCAGTACTTC. The V call is TRBV5-1, the J call TRBJ2-7; 11 bases match TRBD2. V was clipped by 0 bases and J by 7 bases; unmatched bases: 6. Germline V gene sequence: CDR1 SGHRS, CDR2 YFSETQ. This CDR3 has 15 amino acids.

There are a few counts of this clonotype. This chain connects TRBV4-2 to TRBJ2-6; D is undetermined. CDR1 is LGHNA, CDR2 YNFKEQ, per germline. Trimming took 1 base from V and 10 from J, leaving 8 bases between them. The CDR3 sequence is 13 residues long. The CDR3 is CASSQATQNVLTF. The CDR3 nucleotides read TGTGCCAGCAGCCAAGCTACCCAAAACGTCCTGACTTTC.